The next 11 T cell receptor beta chains were all read from a single sample in a study of cytomegalovirus exposure and HLA in healthy donors. Researchers ran the PCR with 60 Vbeta and 13 Jbeta primers. This table comes from immunoSEQ multiplex PCR, and its TCRdb copy is limited to in-frame clones, with some not included. The profile shows more than 110,000 clones, around four fifths of them singletons. Sequencing was done on a sample of PBMCs. These receptors came from a man aged 25 to 40 in good health and CMV-seronegative.

This rearrangement joins TRBV5-1 to TRBJ1-1, with 8 bases aligning to TRBD1. Germline-derived CDR1 and CDR2 are SGHRS and YFSETQ. This CDR3 is 15 amino acids long. The V and J ends lost 4 bases and 5 bases, in that order; junction bases with no gene match: 10. CDR3 amino acids: CASSPTGGRGTEAFF. The CDR3 region has the DNA TGCGCCAGCAGCCCAACAGGGGGTCGGGGAACTGAAGCTTTCTTT.

This chain links TRBV7-6 with TRBJ1-2; no reliable D call. This CDR3 is 14 amino acids long. Germline CDR1 SGHVS, CDR2 FNYEAQ. V gave up 6 bases and J gave up 4 bases, with 15 bases separating them. The DNA of the CDR3 is TGTGCCAGCAGTCCAGCGACCCTATCCTATGGCTACACCTTC. Translation: CASSPATLSYGYTF.

V is TRBV28 and J is TRBJ1-2, with TRBD1 identical over 8 bases. CDR3 length: 14 amino acids. The junction had 10 bases not matched to a gene; V was cut back by 5 bases and J by 8 bases. Germline V CDR1 and CDR2: MDHEN, SYDVKM. In DNA form, the CDR3 reads TGTGCCAGCAGTCGCAGCGGACAGGGAGGAGGCTACACCTTC. Translated: CASSRSGQGGGYTF.

This clone was counted between two and nine times. The V and J genes are TRBV4-2 and TRBJ1-4, with D perhaps matching TRBD1 (5 bases). V lost 0 bases, J lost 6 bases, and 26 bases lay in between. Germline lookup yields CDR1 LGHNA and CDR2 YNFKEQ. The CDR3 has 20 amino acids. The CDR3 reads CASSQERGWIQNRRYEKLFF. Here the CDR3 DNA reads TGTGCCAGCAGCCAAGAAAGGGGTTGGATACAGAATAGGCGATATGAAAAACTGTTTTTT.

This chain connects TRBV27 to TRBJ1-2; 7 bases align to TRBD1. The junction had 6 bases not matched to a gene; V was cut back by 7 bases and J by 4 bases. The CDR3 has 13 residues. Germline V gene data show CDR1 as MNHEY and CDR2 as SMNVEV (reference sequence). DNA of the CDR3: TGTGCCAGCACCTACAGGGGTGGCTATGGCTACACCTTC. This encodes CASTYRGGYGYTF.

This chain joins TRBV9 and TRBJ1-3, with D perhaps matching TRBD1 (5 bases). The CDR3 is 14 residues long. Germline V gene sequence: CDR1 SGDLS, CDR2 YYNGEE. Trimming took off 2 bases at V and 4 bases at J, with 10 bases between the two ends. The CDR3 sequence is CASSVTAEGNTIYF. DNA for the CDR3: TGTGCCAGCAGCGTGACAGCAGAAGGAAACACCATATATTTT.

The V and J genes are TRBV5-1 and TRBJ1-1; no clear D gene. The V gene's germline CDR1 is SGHRS and CDR2 YFSETQ. V was shortened by 4 bases and J by 1 base, with 20 bases between the two germline ends. This CDR3 spans 17 amino acids. CDR3 amino acids: CASSPDPVPTSNTEAFF. The CDR3 nucleotides are TGCGCCAGCAGCCCGGATCCCGTACCGACATCGAACACTGAAGCTTTCTTT. Full variable domain (remainder filled in from reference TRBV5-1 and TRBJ1-1): KAGVTQTPRYLIKTRGQQVTLSCSPISGHRSVSWYQQTPGQGLQFLFEYFSETQRNKGNFPGRFSGRQFSNSRSEMNVSTLELGDSALYLCASSPDPVPTSNTEAFFGQGTRLTVV.

This clone was counted a few times. The chain has TRBV28 and TRBJ2-6; D is unresolved. The germline gives CDR1 MDHEN, CDR2 SYDVKM. The germline V and J ends were trimmed by 9 bases and 1 base, with 7 bases remaining between them. This CDR3 has 13 residues. Here the CDR3 reads CASVTSGANVLTF. As DNA, the CDR3 is TGTGCCAGTGTGACATCTGGGGCCAACGTCCTGACTTTC.

The chain's CDR3 is CASSPTASNQPQHF. In DNA, the CDR3 is TGTGCCAGCAGCCCGACAGCGAGCAATCAGCCCCAGCATTTT. The rearrangement joins TRBV7-9 to TRBJ1-5; tentatively, D is TRBD1 (5 bases). This CDR3 is built from 14 residues. V lost 5 bases and J lost 1, with 9 bases in between. The germline CDR1 and CDR2 sequences are SEHNR and FQNEAQ (reference sequence).

The V gene is TRBV28, the J gene TRBJ2-1; 10 positions agree with TRBD2. This CDR3 comprises 15 residues. CDR1 MDHEN and CDR2 SYDVKM come from the germline V gene. V lost 3 bases and J lost 15; bases outside the gene matches: 14. The CDR3 DNA sequence: TGTGCCAGCAGTTTTCAGGGGGCAGCGGGAGGGACCCCGTTCTTC. Its translation is CASSFQGAAGGTPFF.

This clone was seen only a few times. V is TRBV18 and J is TRBJ1-3; no reliable D call. Trimming took 4 bases from V and 4 from J, leaving 5 bases between them. The germline CDR1 and CDR2 sequences are KGHSH and LQKENI. The CDR3 consists of 12 residues. The CDR3 reads CASSLQGNTIYF. The CDR3 DNA reads as TGTGCCAGCTCACTTCAGGGAAACACCATATATTTT.